Listed below are T cell receptor beta chains from one sample, sequenced in a study of shared clonotypes between healthy human individuals. Generated by immunoSEQ multiplex PCR, the TCRdb table keeps only in-frame clones and is missing some. The sample consists of around 2,000,000 clones, about 92% of them appearing once. Material: naive CD8+ T cells from PBMCs. The receptors shown here come from a young man in good health. Some clones in this sample may be carry-over from other donors' samples. Both conserved end residues are part of each CDR3. The order of the fields is CDR3 protein, V gene, D gene, J gene. A D gene is named only where the DNA matches it firmly.

CDR3: CASSLFESYEQFF; V: TRBV28; D: NA; J: TRBJ2-1
CDR3: CASRPRLAGYNEQFF; V: TRBV5-1; D: TRBD2; J: TRBJ2-1
CDR3: CASSLWGTGPYEQYF; V: TRBV27; D: TRBD1; J: TRBJ2-7
CDR3: CASSEGGTPSYEQYF; V: TRBV9; D: NA; J: TRBJ2-7
CDR3: CAWRFTEPGELFF; V: TRBV30; D: NA; J: TRBJ2-2
CDR3: CSVRTDTQYF; V: TRBV29-1; D: NA; J: TRBJ2-3
CDR3: CASSLERGEGNQPQHF; V: TRBV27; D: NA; J: TRBJ1-5
CDR3: CASSILADTQYF; V: TRBV19; D: NA; J: TRBJ2-3
CDR3: CASSDSPGQLDTEAFF; V: TRBV6-4; D: NA; J: TRBJ1-1
CDR3: CASSLRQGYEQYF; V: TRBV27; D: NA; J: TRBJ2-7
CDR3: CASSLWPYGYTF; V: TRBV7-2; D: NA; J: TRBJ1-2
CDR3: CASSLGGPSTEAFF; V: TRBV5-6; D: NA; J: TRBJ1-1
CDR3: CASSSQGIPDTQYF; V: TRBV27; D: TRBD1; J: TRBJ2-3
CDR3: CASRYGQPYEQYF; V: TRBV28; D: NA; J: TRBJ2-7
CDR3: CASSHRDPSWEQYF; V: TRBV23-1; D: NA; J: TRBJ2-7
CDR3: CASEKGGYRTDTQYF; V: TRBV6-1; D: NA; J: TRBJ2-3
CDR3: CASSLSNPGQGPPEQYF; V: TRBV27; D: TRBD1; J: TRBJ2-7
CDR3: CASSLDWDEQYF; V: TRBV7-2; D: NA; J: TRBJ2-7
CDR3: CASSDSHILAF; V: TRBV2; D: NA; J: TRBJ1-2
CDR3: CASSTLAGAYNEQFF; V: TRBV5-1; D: TRBD2; J: TRBJ2-1
CDR3: CASSSRLAGVGTDTQYF; V: TRBV5-1; D: TRBD2; J: TRBJ2-3
CDR3: CASIVSEFSGNTIYF; V: TRBV19; D: NA; J: TRBJ1-3
CDR3: CASSSTGGQETQYF; V: TRBV7-9; D: NA; J: TRBJ2-5
CDR3: CASSPPGSTEAFF; V: TRBV11-2; D: NA; J: TRBJ1-1
CDR3: CSVRQARAGELFF; V: TRBV29-1; D: NA; J: TRBJ2-2
CDR3: CASSLDPPGFGAYEQYF; V: TRBV7-8; D: NA; J: TRBJ2-7
CDR3: CASSLSQSSFGSEQYF; V: TRBV27; D: NA; J: TRBJ2-7
CDR3: CASSLFRPNEQFF; V: TRBV7-2; D: NA; J: TRBJ2-1
CDR3: CASSLLGAGQRNNQPQHF; V: TRBV27; D: TRBD1; J: TRBJ1-5
CDR3: CASTISDLQSQETQYF; V: TRBV28; D: NA; J: TRBJ2-5
CDR3: CASSSLINQPQHF; V: TRBV28; D: NA; J: TRBJ1-5
CDR3: CASSLTPPGEDEQFF; V: TRBV6-5; D: NA; J: TRBJ2-1
CDR3: CASSFGQGRTNEKLFF; V: TRBV5-1; D: TRBD1; J: TRBJ1-4
CDR3: CASSLVTGGTDTQYF; V: TRBV27; D: NA; J: TRBJ2-3
CDR3: CASSGDRNQETQYF; V: TRBV19; D: TRBD1; J: TRBJ2-5
CDR3: CASSLQGSNQPQHF; V: TRBV27; D: NA; J: TRBJ1-5
CDR3: CASSPQGAAEETQYF; V: TRBV4-3; D: TRBD1; J: TRBJ2-5
CDR3: CASSTDRAGYTF; V: TRBV7-9; D: TRBD1; J: TRBJ1-2
CDR3: CASSLQGLGTDTQYF; V: TRBV7-9; D: TRBD1; J: TRBJ2-3
CDR3: CASSPEGRGEKLFF; V: TRBV7-6; D: NA; J: TRBJ1-4
CDR3: CASSDAGTGSYEQYF; V: TRBV7-9; D: TRBD1; J: TRBJ2-7
CDR3: CASSPPTGYEQYF; V: TRBV11-3; D: NA; J: TRBJ2-7
CDR3: CASSSPRSGSVNEQFF; V: TRBV9; D: NA; J: TRBJ2-1
CDR3: CASSLGTNGHGIEQYF; V: TRBV13; D: NA; J: TRBJ2-7
CDR3: CSVYDGGSYEQYF; V: TRBV29-1; D: NA; J: TRBJ2-7
CDR3: CASSQGLGAYEQYF; V: TRBV7-9; D: TRBD2; J: NA
CDR3: CASSLTPWDTQYF; V: TRBV7-9; D: NA; J: TRBJ2-3
CDR3: CASSLARNEQFF; V: TRBV7-9; D: NA; J: TRBJ2-1
CDR3: CASSLGSSGSYEQYF; V: TRBV5-6; D: TRBD2; J: TRBJ2-7
CDR3: CASSDSYNEQFF; V: TRBV27; D: NA; J: TRBJ2-1
CDR3: CASSLLQGVGVYEQYF; V: TRBV27; D: TRBD1; J: TRBJ2-7
CDR3: CSVRQGLGEQYF; V: TRBV29-1; D: TRBD1; J: TRBJ2-7
CDR3: CAIRTGVQTGYEQYF; V: TRBV10-3; D: NA; J: TRBJ2-7
CDR3: CASSQGGQSYEQYF; V: TRBV4-1; D: NA; J: TRBJ2-7
CDR3: CAWSVLLTTEAFF; V: TRBV30; D: NA; J: TRBJ1-1